This T cell receptor beta chain was sequenced during a study of blood T cell repertoires in COVID-19. The CDR3 runs to 14 residues. V shed 5 bases, J shed 5 bases, and the junction held 5 bases outside the gene matches. Germline CDR1 is MNHEY and CDR2 is SVGEGT. Clinical history as reported by participants underpinned cohort assignment. TCRdb's copy holds only in-frame clones and misses some; the assay was immunoSEQ multiplex PCR. Of over 250,000 clones detected, roughly 86% appear once; the ten largest clones hold over 4%. This sequence joins TRBV6-2 or TRBV6-3 and TRBJ1-1, with 10 bases that match TRBD1. The receptor's source is a woman aged 30 to 39 who had recovered from COVID-19. The sequenced sample consisted of PBMCs or T cells enriched from blood (not recorded which). This CDR3 is CASSPRDRGTEAFF. The CDR3, as DNA: TGTGCCAGCAGTCCCCGGGACAGGGGTACTGAAGCTTTCTTT.